A selection of T cell receptor beta chains follows, all from one sample in a study of blood T cell repertoires in COVID-19. Using immunoSEQ multiplex PCR, the repertoire was profiled, and TCRdb retains in-frame clones only, with some absent. This sample has some 100,000 clones, with roughly 92% found just once. The sequencing input was peripheral blood. The receptors come from a man in his 70s with acute or convalescent COVID-19. CDR3s leave out the opening cysteine and the closing phenylalanine or tryptophan. Each record gives: V gene, CDR3 length, J gene, CDR3 protein.

v_gene: TRBV12-5
len: 12
j_gene: TRBJ2-7
CDR3aa: ASGPDRGFDEQY

v_gene: TRBV9
len: 13
j_gene: TRBJ2-1
CDR3aa: ASSVGGGRAGEQF

v_gene: TRBV18
len: 10
j_gene: TRBJ1-2
CDR3aa: ASSPPRSGYT

v_gene: TRBV12-3/TRBV12-4
len: 10
j_gene: TRBJ1-1
CDR3aa: ASSFEDTEAF

v_gene: TRBV4-3
len: 13
j_gene: TRBJ1-2
CDR3aa: ASSHYGSINYGYT

v_gene: TRBV11-2
len: 13
j_gene: TRBJ2-2
CDR3aa: ASSSFGGPTGELF

v_gene: TRBV5-4
len: 12
j_gene: TRBJ2-2
CDR3aa: ASSFEIATGELF

v_gene: TRBV10-1
len: 13
j_gene: TRBJ1-1
CDR3aa: ASSDMGSMNTEAF

v_gene: TRBV5-1
len: 12
j_gene: TRBJ1-2
CDR3aa: ASSLGYGNYGYT

v_gene: TRBV7-3
len: 11
j_gene: TRBJ1-1
CDR3aa: ASSFAMNTEAF

v_gene: TRBV7-2
len: 14
j_gene: TRBJ2-2
CDR3aa: ASSTRLAVNTGELF

v_gene: TRBV7-8
len: 11
j_gene: TRBJ2-2
CDR3aa: ASSSGGAGELF

v_gene: TRBV6-4
len: 12
j_gene: TRBJ2-5
CDR3aa: ASTPCGKGETQY

v_gene: TRBV4-1
len: 14
j_gene: TRBJ1-2
CDR3aa: ASSLPSGGGPYGYT

v_gene: TRBV5-8
len: 15
j_gene: TRBJ2-2
CDR3aa: ASSLGTAGANTGELF

v_gene: TRBV10-1
len: 10
j_gene: TRBJ2-1
CDR3aa: ATPRWPNEQF

v_gene: TRBV19
len: 15
j_gene: TRBJ2-5
CDR3aa: ASRRTSGRTGKETQY

v_gene: TRBV9
len: 16
j_gene: TRBJ2-1
CDR3aa: ASSVTSGGHSSYNEQF

v_gene: TRBV7-9
len: 12
j_gene: TRBJ2-2
CDR3aa: ASSSLGRAGELF

v_gene: TRBV4-2
len: 12
j_gene: TRBJ1-3
CDR3aa: ASSAPSSGNTIY

v_gene: TRBV5-5
len: 11
j_gene: TRBJ1-2
CDR3aa: ASSLAGVRGYT

v_gene: TRBV4-2
len: 17
j_gene: TRBJ1-4
CDR3aa: ASSQEYGGLIATNEKLF

v_gene: TRBV5-5
len: 11
j_gene: TRBJ1-1
CDR3aa: ASSLQGSTEAF

v_gene: TRBV24-1
len: 13
j_gene: TRBJ1-1
CDR3aa: ATSDSTGLNTEAF

v_gene: TRBV7-9
len: 16
j_gene: TRBJ1-5
CDR3aa: ASSLVESWGLADQPQH

v_gene: TRBV3-1/TRBV3-2
len: 10
j_gene: TRBJ2-3
CDR3aa: ASSQGLDTQY

v_gene: TRBV6-5
len: 11
j_gene: TRBJ2-7
CDR3aa: ASSHRGGDEQY

v_gene: TRBV28
len: 14
j_gene: TRBJ1-5
CDR3aa: ASSSRQGAPGQPQH

v_gene: TRBV7-9
len: 13
j_gene: TRBJ1-3
CDR3aa: ASSLGGSSGNTIY

v_gene: TRBV4-3
len: 13
j_gene: TRBJ2-7
CDR3aa: ASSKGWTSDYEQY

v_gene: TRBV19
len: 10
j_gene: TRBJ2-1
CDR3aa: ASSIANREQF

v_gene: TRBV19
len: 12
j_gene: TRBJ1-5
CDR3aa: ASRPGPINQPQH

v_gene: TRBV11-2
len: 15
j_gene: TRBJ2-2
CDR3aa: ASSPGTSGANTGELF

v_gene: TRBV5-1
len: 11
j_gene: TRBJ2-3
CDR3aa: ASSSLVTDTQY

v_gene: TRBV6-5
len: 12
j_gene: TRBJ1-2
CDR3aa: ASNNPDRDYGYT

v_gene: TRBV5-6
len: 14
j_gene: TRBJ2-3
CDR3aa: ASSLWGRGGADTQY

v_gene: TRBV7-3
len: 14
j_gene: TRBJ2-5
CDR3aa: ASSRNPLGGGETQY

v_gene: TRBV5-4
len: 12
j_gene: TRBJ2-7
CDR3aa: ASSWDRSYLEQY

v_gene: TRBV19
len: 10
j_gene: TRBJ2-7
CDR3aa: ASKAGTDEQY